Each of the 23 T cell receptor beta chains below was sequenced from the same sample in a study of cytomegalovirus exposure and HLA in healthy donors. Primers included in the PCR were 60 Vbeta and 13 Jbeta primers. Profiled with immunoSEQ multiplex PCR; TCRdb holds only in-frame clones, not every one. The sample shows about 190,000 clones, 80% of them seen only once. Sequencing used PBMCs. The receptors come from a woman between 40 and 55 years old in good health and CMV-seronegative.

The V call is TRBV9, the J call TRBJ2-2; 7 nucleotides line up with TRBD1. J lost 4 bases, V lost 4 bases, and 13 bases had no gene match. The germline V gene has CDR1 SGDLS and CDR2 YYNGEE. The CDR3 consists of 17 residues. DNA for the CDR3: TGTGCCAGCAGCCAGTCCGGGACAGTTCCAAGCACCGGGGAGCTGTTTTTT. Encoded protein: CASSQSGTVPSTGELFF.

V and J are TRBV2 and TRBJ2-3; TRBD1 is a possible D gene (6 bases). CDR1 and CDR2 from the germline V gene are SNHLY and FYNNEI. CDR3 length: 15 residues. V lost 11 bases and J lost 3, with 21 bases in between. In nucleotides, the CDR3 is TGTGCCGGGGCAAAGGAGTCAGGGGTGACAGATACGCAGTATTTT. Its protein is CAGAKESGVTDTQYF.

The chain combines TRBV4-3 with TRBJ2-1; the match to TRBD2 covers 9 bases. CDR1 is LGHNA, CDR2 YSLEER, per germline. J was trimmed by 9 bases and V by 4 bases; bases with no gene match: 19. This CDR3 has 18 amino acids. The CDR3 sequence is CASSPGLAGYLMRGEQFF. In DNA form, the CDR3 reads TGCGCCAGCAGCCCAGGGCTAGCGGGGTACCTTATGAGGGGTGAGCAGTTCTTC.

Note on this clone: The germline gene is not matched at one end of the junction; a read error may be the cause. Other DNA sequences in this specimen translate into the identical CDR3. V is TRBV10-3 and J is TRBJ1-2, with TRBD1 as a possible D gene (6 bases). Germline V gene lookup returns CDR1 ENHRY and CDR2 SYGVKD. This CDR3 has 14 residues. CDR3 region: CAISEVQGKDGYTF. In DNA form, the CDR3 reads TGTGCCATTAGTGAAGTCCAGGGGAAGGATGGCTACACCTTC.

The CDR3 is CASSTRPLTEAFF. The DNA of the CDR3 is TGTGCCAGCAGTACGAGGCCTCTAACTGAAGCTTTCTTT. The chain combines TRBV27 with TRBJ1-1, with D hard to call. CDR1 and CDR2 (germline): MNHEY, SMNVEV (reference sequence). Deletions cut 5 bases from V and 5 bases from J, with 12 bases between. The CDR3 contains 13 residues.

CDR3 nucleotide sequence: TGCGCCAGCAGCTTGGAAAGGGCAGGGATGTACGAGCAGTACTTC. Its translation is CASSLERAGMYEQYF. V usage is TRBV5-1 and J usage is TRBJ2-7; perhaps TRBD1 as D (5 bases). Germline assignment: CDR1 SGHRS and CDR2 YFSETQ. The CDR3 contains 15 residues. Trimming stripped 0 bases from V and 4 bases from J, with 14 bases between.

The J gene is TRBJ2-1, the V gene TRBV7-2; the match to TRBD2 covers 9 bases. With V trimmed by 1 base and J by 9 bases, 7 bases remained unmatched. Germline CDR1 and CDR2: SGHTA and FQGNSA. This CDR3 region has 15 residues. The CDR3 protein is CASSLVAGVAGEQFF. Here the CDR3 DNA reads TGTGCCAGCAGCTTAGTAGCGGGAGTCGCGGGTGAGCAGTTCTTC. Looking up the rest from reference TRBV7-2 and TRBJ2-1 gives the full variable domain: GAGVSQSPSNKVTEKGKDVELRCDPISGHTALYWYRQSLGQGLEFLIYFQGNSAPDKSGLPSDRFSAERTGGSVSTLTIQRTQQEDSAVYLCASSLVAGVAGEQFFGPGTRLTVL.

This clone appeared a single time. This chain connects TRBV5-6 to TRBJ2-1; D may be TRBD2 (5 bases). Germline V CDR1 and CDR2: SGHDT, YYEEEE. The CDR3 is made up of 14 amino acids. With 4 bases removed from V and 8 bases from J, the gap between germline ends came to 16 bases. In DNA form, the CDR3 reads TGTGCCAGCAGCACTGTAGAGGGCCCCTATGAGCAGTTCTTC. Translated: CASSTVEGPYEQFF.

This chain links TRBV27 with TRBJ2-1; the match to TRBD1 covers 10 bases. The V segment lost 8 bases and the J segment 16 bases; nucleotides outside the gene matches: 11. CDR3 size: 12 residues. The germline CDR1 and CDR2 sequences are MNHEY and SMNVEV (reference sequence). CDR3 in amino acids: CASRSSGTGDFF. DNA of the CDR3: TGTGCCAGCCGATCCTCCGGGACAGGGGACTTCTTC.

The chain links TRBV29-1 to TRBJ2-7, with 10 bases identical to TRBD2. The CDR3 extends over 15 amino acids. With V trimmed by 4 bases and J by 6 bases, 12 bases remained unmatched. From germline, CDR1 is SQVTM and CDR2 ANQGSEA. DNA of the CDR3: TGCAGCGTTGGGGTCCGGCTAGCGGGAGAGAGCGAGCAGTACTTC. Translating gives CSVGVRLAGESEQYF.

CDR3 DNA sequence: TGTGCCAGCAGCCGCCAAGTTACCGGGAGAGCGGGTCCTTCACCCCTCCACTTT. Protein product: CASSRQVTGRAGPSPLHF. This chain connects TRBV7-2 to TRBJ1-6; D not resolved. Per germline, CDR1 SGHTA and CDR2 FQGNSA. This CDR3 spans 18 amino acids. Deletions cut 5 bases from V and 9 bases from J, with 26 bases between.

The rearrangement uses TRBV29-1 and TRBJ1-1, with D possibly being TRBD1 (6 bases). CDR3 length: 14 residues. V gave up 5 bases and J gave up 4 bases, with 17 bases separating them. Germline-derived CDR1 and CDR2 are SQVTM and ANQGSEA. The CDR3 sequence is CSVKVTGRSTEAFF. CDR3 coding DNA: TGCAGCGTTAAAGTGACAGGTAGGAGCACTGAAGCTTTCTTT.

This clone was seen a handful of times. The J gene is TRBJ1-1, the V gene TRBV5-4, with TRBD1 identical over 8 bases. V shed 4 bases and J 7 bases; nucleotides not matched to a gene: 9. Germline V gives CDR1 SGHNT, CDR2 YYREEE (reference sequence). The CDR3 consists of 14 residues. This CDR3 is CASSIRGRSDEAFF. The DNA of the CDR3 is TGTGCCAGCAGCATCAGGGGGCGCTCCGATGAAGCTTTCTTT.

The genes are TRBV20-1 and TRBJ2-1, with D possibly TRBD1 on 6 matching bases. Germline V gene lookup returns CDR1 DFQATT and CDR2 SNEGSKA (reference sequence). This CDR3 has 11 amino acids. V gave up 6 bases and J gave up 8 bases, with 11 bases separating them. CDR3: CSATGWDEQFF. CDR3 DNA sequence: TGCAGTGCCACAGGGTGGGATGAGCAGTTCTTC.

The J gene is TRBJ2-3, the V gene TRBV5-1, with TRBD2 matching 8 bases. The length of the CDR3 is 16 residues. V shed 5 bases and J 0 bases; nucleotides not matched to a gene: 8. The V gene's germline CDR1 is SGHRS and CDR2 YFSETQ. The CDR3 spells CASRQRLASSTDTQYF. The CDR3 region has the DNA TGCGCCAGCAGGCAAAGACTAGCGTCTAGCACAGATACGCAGTATTTT.

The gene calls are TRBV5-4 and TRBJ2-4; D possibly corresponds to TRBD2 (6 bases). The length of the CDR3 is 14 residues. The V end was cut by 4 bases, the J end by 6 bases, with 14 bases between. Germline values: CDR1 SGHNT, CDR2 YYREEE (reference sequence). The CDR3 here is CASSEWGERNIQYF. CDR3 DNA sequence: TGTGCCAGCAGCGAGTGGGGGGAACGAAACATTCAGTACTTC.

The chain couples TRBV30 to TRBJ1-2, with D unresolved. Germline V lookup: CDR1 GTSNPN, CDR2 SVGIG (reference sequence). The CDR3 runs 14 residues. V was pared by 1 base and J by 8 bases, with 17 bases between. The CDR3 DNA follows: TGTGCCTGGAGTGAATTGCGGCCGGGAGGAGGCTACACCTTC. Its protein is CAWSELRPGGGYTF.

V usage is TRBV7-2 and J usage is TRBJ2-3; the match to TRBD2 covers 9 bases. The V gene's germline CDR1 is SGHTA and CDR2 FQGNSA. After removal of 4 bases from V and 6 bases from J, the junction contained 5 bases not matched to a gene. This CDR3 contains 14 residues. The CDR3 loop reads CASSYSGGKDTQYF. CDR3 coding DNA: TGTGCCAGCAGCTATAGCGGGGGCAAGGATACGCAGTATTTT.

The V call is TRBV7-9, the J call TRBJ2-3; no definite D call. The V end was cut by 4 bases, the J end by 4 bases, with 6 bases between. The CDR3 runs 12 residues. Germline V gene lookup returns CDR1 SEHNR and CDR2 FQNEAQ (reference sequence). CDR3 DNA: TGTGCCAGCAGCTCTACAGCAGATACGCAGTATTTT. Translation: CASSSTADTQYF. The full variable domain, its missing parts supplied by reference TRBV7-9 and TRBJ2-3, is DTGVSQNPRHKITKRGQNVTFRCDPISEHNRLYWYRQTLGQGPEFLTYFQNEAQLEKSRLLSDRFSAERPKGSFSTLEIQRTEQGDSAMYLCASSSTADTQYFGPGTRLTVL.

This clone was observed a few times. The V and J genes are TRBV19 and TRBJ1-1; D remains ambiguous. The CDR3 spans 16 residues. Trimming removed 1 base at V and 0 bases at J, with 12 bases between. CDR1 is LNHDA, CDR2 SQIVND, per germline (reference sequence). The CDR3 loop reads CASSIAPPEMNTEAFF. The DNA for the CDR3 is TGTGCCAGTAGTATAGCCCCCCCGGAGATGAACACTGAAGCTTTCTTT.

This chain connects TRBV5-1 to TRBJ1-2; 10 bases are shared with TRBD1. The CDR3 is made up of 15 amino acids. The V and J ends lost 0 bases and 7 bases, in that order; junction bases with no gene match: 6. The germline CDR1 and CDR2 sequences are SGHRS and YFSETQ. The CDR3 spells CASSLEGQGTSGYTF. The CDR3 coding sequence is TGCGCCAGCAGCTTGGAGGGACAGGGGACTAGTGGCTACACCTTC. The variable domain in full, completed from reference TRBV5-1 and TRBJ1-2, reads KAGVTQTPRYLIKTRGQQVTLSCSPISGHRSVSWYQQTPGQGLQFLFEYFSETQRNKGNFPGRFSGRQFSNSRSEMNVSTLELGDSALYLCASSLEGQGTSGYTFGSGTRLTVV.

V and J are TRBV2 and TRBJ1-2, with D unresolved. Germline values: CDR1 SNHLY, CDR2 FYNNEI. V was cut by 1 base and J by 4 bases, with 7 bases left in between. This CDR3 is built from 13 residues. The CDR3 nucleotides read TGTGCCAGCAGTGAAGACAGAAGCTATGGCTACACCTTC. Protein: CASSEDRSYGYTF.

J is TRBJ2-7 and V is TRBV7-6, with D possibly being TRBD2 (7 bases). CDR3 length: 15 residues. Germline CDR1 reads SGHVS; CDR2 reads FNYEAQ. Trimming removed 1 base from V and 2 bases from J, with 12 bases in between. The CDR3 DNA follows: TGTGCCAGCAGCTTAGGGGGGGGCGCCGCCTACGAGCAGTACGTC. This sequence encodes CASSLGGGAAYEQYV.